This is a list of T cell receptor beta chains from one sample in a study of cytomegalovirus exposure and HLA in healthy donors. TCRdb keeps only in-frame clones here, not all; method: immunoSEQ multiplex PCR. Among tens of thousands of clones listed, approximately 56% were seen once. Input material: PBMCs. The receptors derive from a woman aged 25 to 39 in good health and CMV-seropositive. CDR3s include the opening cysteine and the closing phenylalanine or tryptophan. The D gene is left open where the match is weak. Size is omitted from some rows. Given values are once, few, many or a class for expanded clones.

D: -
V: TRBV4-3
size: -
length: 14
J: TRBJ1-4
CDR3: CASSQEPQGRKLFF
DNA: TGCGCCAGCAGCCAAGAGCCTCAAGGGAGGAAACTGTTTTTT

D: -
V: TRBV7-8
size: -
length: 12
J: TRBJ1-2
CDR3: CASSRSGSGYTF
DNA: TGTGCCAGCAGCCGTTCGGGGTCTGGCTACACCTTC

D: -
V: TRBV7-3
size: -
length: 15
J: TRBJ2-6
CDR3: CASGNSGTGANVLTF
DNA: TGTGCCAGCGGTAATTCCGGTACTGGGGCCAACGTCCTGACTTTC

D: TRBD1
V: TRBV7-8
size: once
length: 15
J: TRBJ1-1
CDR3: CASSMRQGMNTEAFF
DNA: TGTGCCAGCAGTATGAGACAGGGGATGAACACTGAGGCTTTCTTT

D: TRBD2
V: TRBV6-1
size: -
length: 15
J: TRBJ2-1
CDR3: CASTRGNSGGLEQFF
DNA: TGTGCCAGCACCCGAGGCAATAGCGGGGGTTTAGAGCAGTTCTTC

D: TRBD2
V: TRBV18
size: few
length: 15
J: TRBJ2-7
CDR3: CASSPGGSTYYEQYF
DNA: TGTGCCAGCTCCCCGGGCGGGAGTACCTACTACGAGCAGTACTTC

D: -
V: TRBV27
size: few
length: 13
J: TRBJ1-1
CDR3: CASLHGGGSEAFF
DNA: TGTGCCAGCCTCCACGGGGGTGGTTCTGAAGCTTTCTTT

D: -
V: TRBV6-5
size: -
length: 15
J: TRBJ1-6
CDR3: CASSLRQAGLLALHF
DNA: TGTGCCAGCAGTCTCAGGCAGGCAGGTCTGTTGGCCCTCCACTTT

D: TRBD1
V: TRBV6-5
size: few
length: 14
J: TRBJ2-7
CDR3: CASSPGTGEHEQYF
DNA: TGTGCCAGCAGTCCCGGGACAGGGGAACACGAGCAGTACTTC

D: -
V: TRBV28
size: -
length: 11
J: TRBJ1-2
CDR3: CASSNKEGYPF
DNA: TGTGCCAGCAGTAATAAGGAGGGCTACCCCTTC

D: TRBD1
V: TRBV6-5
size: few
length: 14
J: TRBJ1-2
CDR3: CASSWGRGPYGYTF
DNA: TGTGCCAGCAGTTGGGGCAGGGGGCCCTATGGCTACACCTTC

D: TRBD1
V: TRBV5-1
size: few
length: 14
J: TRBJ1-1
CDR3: CASRLTGVNTEAFF
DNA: TGCGCCAGCAGGCTAACAGGGGTGAACACTGAAGCTTTCTTT

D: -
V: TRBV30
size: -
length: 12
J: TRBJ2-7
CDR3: CAWSVLTYEQYF
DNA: TGTGCCTGGAGTGTACTTACCTACGAGCAGTACTTC

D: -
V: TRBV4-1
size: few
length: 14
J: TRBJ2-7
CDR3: CASSAQVSSYEQYF
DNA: TGCGCCAGCAGCGCACAGGTCTCCTCCTACGAGCAGTACTTC

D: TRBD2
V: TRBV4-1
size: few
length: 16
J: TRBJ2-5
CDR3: CASSQAGLAGEETQYF
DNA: TGCGCCAGCAGCCAAGCGGGACTAGCGGGGGAAGAGACCCAGTACTTC

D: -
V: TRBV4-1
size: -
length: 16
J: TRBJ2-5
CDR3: CASSQEAAGIQETQYF
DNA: TGCGCCAGCAGCCAAGAAGCGGCGGGGATCCAAGAGACCCAGTACTTC

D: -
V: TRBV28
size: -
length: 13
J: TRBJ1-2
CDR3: CASTTGLGYGYTF
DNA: TGTGCCAGCACAACAGGGTTGGGCTATGGCTACACCTTC

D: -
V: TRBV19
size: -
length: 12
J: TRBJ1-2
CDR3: CASKAGSYGYTF
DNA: TGTGCCAGTAAGGCAGGTTCCTATGGCTACACCTTC

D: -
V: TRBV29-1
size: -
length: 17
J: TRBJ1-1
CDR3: CSVERGQTRELDTEAFF
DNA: TGCAGCGTTGAAAGGGGCCAGACCCGCGAGTTGGACACTGAAGCTTTCTTT

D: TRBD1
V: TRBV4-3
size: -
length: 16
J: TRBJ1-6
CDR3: CASSQEGQASNSPLHF
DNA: TGCGCCAGCAGCCAAGAAGGACAGGCCAGTAATTCACCCCTCCACTTT

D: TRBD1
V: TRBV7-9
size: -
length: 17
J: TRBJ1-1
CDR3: CASSLKRGTGVATEAFF
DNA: TGTGCCAGCAGCTTAAAGCGCGGGACAGGGGTTGCCACTGAAGCTTTCTTT

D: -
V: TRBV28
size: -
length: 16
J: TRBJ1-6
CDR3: CASRVAGSSYNSPLHF
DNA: TGTGCCAGCAGAGTAGCAGGGTCCTCCTATAATTCACCCCTCCACTTT

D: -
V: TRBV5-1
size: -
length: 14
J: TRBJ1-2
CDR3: CASSDGQTIYGYPF
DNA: TGCGCCAGCAGCGACGGACAGACAATTTATGGCTACCCCTTC

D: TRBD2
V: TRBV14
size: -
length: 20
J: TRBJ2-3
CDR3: CASSQTSSLAGGRSTDTQYF
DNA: TGTGCCAGCAGCCAAACTTCCTCACTAGCGGGGGGGCGTAGCACAGATACGCAGTATTTT

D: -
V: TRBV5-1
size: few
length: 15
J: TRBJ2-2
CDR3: CASSLEAANTGELFF
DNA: TGCGCCAGCAGCTTGGAAGCGGCGAACACCGGGGAGCTGTTTTTT

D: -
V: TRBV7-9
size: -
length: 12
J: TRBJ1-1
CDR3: CASSLDRVEAFF
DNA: TGTGCCAGCAGCTTAGATAGAGTAGAAGCTTTCTTT

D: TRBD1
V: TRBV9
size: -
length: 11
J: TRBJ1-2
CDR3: CASTGQGGYTF
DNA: TGTGCCAGCACGGGACAGGGTGGCTACACCTTC

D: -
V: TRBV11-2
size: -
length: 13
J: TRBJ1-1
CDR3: CASSLGVNTEAFF
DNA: TGTGCCAGCAGCTTAGGCGTTAACACTGAAGCTTTCTTT

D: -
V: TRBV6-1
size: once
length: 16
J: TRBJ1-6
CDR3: CASSEEKGAYNSPLHF
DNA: TGTGCCAGCAGTGAAGAGAAGGGGGCCTATAATTCACCCCTCCACTTT

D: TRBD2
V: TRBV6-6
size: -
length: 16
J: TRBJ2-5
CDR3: CASSYGLAASQETQYF
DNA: TGTGCCAGCAGTTACGGACTAGCGGCTTCACAAGAGACCCAGTACTTC

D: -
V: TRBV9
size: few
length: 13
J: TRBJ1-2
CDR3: CASSVEEYYGYTF
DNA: TGTGCCAGCAGCGTAGAGGAGTACTATGGCTACACCTTC

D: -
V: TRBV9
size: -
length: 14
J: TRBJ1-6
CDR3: CASSQSVYNSPLHF
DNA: TGTGCCAGCAGCCAATCAGTTTATAATTCACCCCTCCACTTT

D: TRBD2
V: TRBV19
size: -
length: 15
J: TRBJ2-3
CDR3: CATTHLAGSTDTQYF
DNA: TGTGCCACCACCCACCTAGCGGGGAGCACAGATACGCAGTATTTT

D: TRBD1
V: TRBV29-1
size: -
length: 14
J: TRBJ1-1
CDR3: CSVARGTDSIEAFF
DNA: TGCAGCGTTGCGAGGGGGACAGACTCTATTGAAGCTTTCTTT

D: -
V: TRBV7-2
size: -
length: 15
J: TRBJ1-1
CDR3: CASSPRGGGSTEAFF
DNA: TGTGCCAGCAGCCCCCGAGGGGGGGGTAGCACTGAAGCTTTCTTT

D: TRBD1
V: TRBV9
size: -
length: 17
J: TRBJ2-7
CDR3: CASSVGSGDRLTYEQYF
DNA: TGTGCCAGCAGCGTAGGATCTGGGGACAGACTAACCTACGAGCAGTACTTC

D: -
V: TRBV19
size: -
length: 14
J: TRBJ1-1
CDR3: CASRGNRPNTEAFF
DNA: TGTGCCAGTAGGGGCAACAGGCCAAACACTGAAGCTTTCTTT

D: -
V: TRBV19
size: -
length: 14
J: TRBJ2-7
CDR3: CASSIGPLAYEQYF
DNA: TGTGCCAGTAGTATAGGGCCCCTGGCCTACGAGCAGTACTTC

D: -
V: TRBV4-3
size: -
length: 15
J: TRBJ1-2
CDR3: CASSQEAEPLYGYTF
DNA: TGCGCCAGCAGCCAAGAGGCAGAACCTCTTTATGGCTACACCTTC

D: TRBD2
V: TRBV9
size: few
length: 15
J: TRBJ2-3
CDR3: CASSVGGLEADTQYF
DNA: TGTGCCAGCAGCGTAGGGGGACTAGAGGCAGATACGCAGTATTTT

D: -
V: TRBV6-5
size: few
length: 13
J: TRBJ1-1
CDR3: CASSYDRVAEAFF
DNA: TGTGCCAGCAGTTACGACAGAGTCGCTGAAGCTTTCTTT

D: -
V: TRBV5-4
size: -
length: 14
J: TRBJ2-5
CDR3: CASSLVGGQETQYF
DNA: TGTGCCAGCAGCTTGGTAGGAGGACAAGAGACCCAGTACTTC

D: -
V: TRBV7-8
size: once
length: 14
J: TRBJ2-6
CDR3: CASSLVAGANVLTF
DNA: TGTGCCAGCAGCTTAGTCGCTGGGGCCAACGTCCTGACTTTC

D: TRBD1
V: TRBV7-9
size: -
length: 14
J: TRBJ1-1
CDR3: CASSPRDRNTEAFF
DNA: TGTGCCAGCAGCCCGAGGGACAGGAACACTGAAGCTTTCTTT

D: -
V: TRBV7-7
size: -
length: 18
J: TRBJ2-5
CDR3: CASSQFGGGIGDPKTQYF
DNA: TGTGCTAGCAGCCAGTTCGGAGGGGGCATAGGGGACCCCAAGACCCAGTACTTC